Below, 5 T cell receptor beta chains from the same sample are listed, as sequenced in a study of blood T cell repertoires in COVID-19. Assay used: immunoSEQ multiplex PCR; TCRdb lists only in-frame clones, some missing. In the table there are over 450,000 clones, roughly nine tenths of which are singletons. Sample: peripheral blood. The origin of the receptors is a man younger than 30 with COVID-19, enrolled during active disease.

This clone was seen more than once but under ten times. The chain combines TRBV19 with TRBJ2-7; TRBD1 might be the D (6 bases). This CDR3 comprises 14 residues. V lost 5 bases and J 3 bases, leaving 14 bases between the germline ends. Germline V gene sequence: CDR1 LNHDA, CDR2 SQIVND (reference sequence). The CDR3 loop is CASSLGDIHYEQYF. The CDR3 nucleotides read TGTGCCAGTAGTCTGGGGGACATTCACTACGAGCAGTACTTC.

This clone was seen once. This chain connects TRBV11-2 to TRBJ1-1; TRBD1 might be the D (6 bases). CDR3 length equals 14 residues. Trimming took off 7 bases at V and 3 bases at J, with 15 bases between the two ends. Germline lookup yields CDR1 SGHAT and CDR2 FQNNGV. The DNA for the CDR3 is TGTGCCAGCACCTCGCCAGGGGTCGACACTGAAGCTTTCTTT. Protein product: CASTSPGVDTEAFF.

The chain recombines TRBV6-5 with TRBJ1-2; 9 bases map to TRBD1. Germline V lookup: CDR1 MNHEY, CDR2 SVGAGI. The CDR3 is made up of 15 amino acids. J was trimmed by 12 bases and V by 2 bases; bases with no gene match: 13. The CDR3 loop is CASSYPMRQGDKDTF. CDR3 nucleotide sequence: TGTGCCAGCAGTTACCCGATGAGACAGGGGGATAAGGACACCTTC.

The J gene is TRBJ1-2, the V gene TRBV4-1; 9 bases are a match to TRBD1. J was trimmed by 3 bases and V by 4 bases; bases with no gene match: 6. The germline V gene encodes CDR1 MGHRA and CDR2 YSYEKL. The length of the CDR3 is 15 residues. This CDR3 reads CASSPKGDRDYGYTF. CDR3 in DNA: TGCGCCAGCAGCCCCAAAGGGGACAGGGACTATGGCTACACCTTC.

This chain links TRBV9 with TRBJ2-7, with TRBD2 matching 7 bases. The germline gives CDR1 SGDLS, CDR2 YYNGEE. Trimming at V came to 0 bases and at J to 9 bases, leaving 6 bases not matched to a gene. The CDR3 contains 13 residues. The CDR3 nucleotides read TGTGCCAGCAGCGTAGGGGACTACGAAGGGCAGTACTTC. This translates into CASSVGDYEGQYF.